The T cell receptor (beta chain) described here comes from a study of vaccination effects on CD4 cells after COVID-19 (dated by TCRdb to between 2020 and 2023). With respect to the entire study: Post-vaccine samples across the study were collected a median of 72 days after the second dose, with a range of 14 to 241. SARS-CoV-2 spike-specific CD4+ TCR repertoires from before and after mRNA vaccination were compared in COVID-19 convalescent patients and in infection-naive vaccine recipients. The full study included approximately nine COVID-19 convalescent patients and a handful of SARS-CoV-2-naive healthy vaccine recipients. In the study, cultures from other donors were sequenced using the Oncomine TCR Beta short-read assay on an Illumina iSeq 100.

The library was generated by the immunoSEQ multiplex PCR assay. DNA from the cultured and isolated CD4+ T cells underwent TCR beta CDR3 sequencing. The original pipeline was this. The analysis removed non-productive TCR sequences, trimmed reads to the CDR3 region, and retained only CDR3s that were 7 or more amino acids long. The MANAFEST web app was used to identify antigen-specific clonotypes by comparing expansion in peptide wells with expansion in reference cultures. To be called positive, a clone needed expansion at FDR<0.05 compared with the reference and with all other wells, an odds ratio greater than 5, and a frequency greater than 0.1% in two replicate wells. Clonotypes significantly expanded in SARS-CoV-2 spike wells and in at least one common cold coronavirus spike condition were defined as cross-reactive. Using the stringdist R package, CDR3 similarity was measured by Levenshtein distance, and unrooted trees were constructed with ape in R 3.6.1. TCRdb mirrors the immuneACCESS table, restricted to in-frame sequences. Some clones are absent from its copies; in checked studies, under half trace to an unresolved V gene, and the reason for the others is unknown. The V and J calls and clone size come from that table; D and trimming were worked out from the DNA. In this sample the table shows about 69,000 clones, about 80% of which occur a single time. Approximately 0.95% of the sample belongs to the ten largest clones.

Details on this clone: This clone's antigen is unknown. Nothing much larger sits one base from this clone, and base qualities are not available.

The germline V gene encodes CDR1 SGHTA and CDR2 FQGNSA. The CDR3 starts with the cysteine, ends with the phenylalanine, and has 13 residues. The sequence is cut down to CDR3 DNA, 39 bases in frame from base 1. At the junction V is shortened by 0 bases and J by 9 bases; bases outside the gene matches: 1. Overall study results and their limits: Only a small number of convalescent patients were included, and no early post-infection timepoints were available, which limited the study. At late post-vaccination timepoints, both infection-induced and vaccine-induced clones showed marked clonal contraction, consistent with waning T cell responses. In healthy vaccine recipients, vaccine-induced clones were almost all SARS-CoV-2 mono-reactive, with only 1 of 255 cross-reactive with common cold coronaviruses.

In the ViraFEST assay, PBMC were stimulated with viral peptide pools, and TCR sequencing was then used to find antigen-specific CD4+ T cell clonotypes based on their expansion. After approximately eleven days of culture, CD4+ T cells were isolated with the EasySep CD4+ T cell isolation kit. Each participant received two doses of an mRNA SARS-CoV-2 vaccine, either BNT162b2 or mRNA-1273. None of the healthy vaccine recipients had a prior SARS-CoV-2 infection, which was confirmed by nucleocapsid antibody tests that came back negative both before and after vaccination. Some 2.2 million PBMC per well were cultured in IMDM with about 4.5% human AB serum, roughly 10 IU/ml IL-2 and gentamicin, plus 10 ug/ml peptides. On days 3 and 7, half of the culture medium was replaced with fresh IL-2-containing medium. Unless noted otherwise, every peptide stimulation condition was grown in triplicate wells. PBMC were separated from whole blood using Ficoll-Paque Plus gradient centrifugation and were then either cryopreserved at -140C or used fresh. The overlapping peptide pools covered the spike proteins of SARS-CoV-2 and of the common cold coronaviruses HCoV-NL63, HCoV-OC43 and HCoV-229E. Genomic DNA was extracted from cultured CD4+ T cells with the QIAamp micro DNA kit.

The chain is assembled from TRBV7-2 and TRBJ2-1, with TRBD2 matching 8 junction bases. This TCR was sampled from a human donor who received a COVID-19 vaccine. The sample was CD4+ T cells from PBMCs cultured with HCoV-OC43 spike peptides, taken after COVID-19 vaccination. The cell subset or site tag for this specimen amounts to: HCoV-OC43 spike overlapping peptide pool stimulation. In nucleotide form, the sequence is TGTGCCAGCAGCTTAGCGCGGGAGGCTGAGCAGTTCTTC. The encoded protein is CASSLAREAEQFF.